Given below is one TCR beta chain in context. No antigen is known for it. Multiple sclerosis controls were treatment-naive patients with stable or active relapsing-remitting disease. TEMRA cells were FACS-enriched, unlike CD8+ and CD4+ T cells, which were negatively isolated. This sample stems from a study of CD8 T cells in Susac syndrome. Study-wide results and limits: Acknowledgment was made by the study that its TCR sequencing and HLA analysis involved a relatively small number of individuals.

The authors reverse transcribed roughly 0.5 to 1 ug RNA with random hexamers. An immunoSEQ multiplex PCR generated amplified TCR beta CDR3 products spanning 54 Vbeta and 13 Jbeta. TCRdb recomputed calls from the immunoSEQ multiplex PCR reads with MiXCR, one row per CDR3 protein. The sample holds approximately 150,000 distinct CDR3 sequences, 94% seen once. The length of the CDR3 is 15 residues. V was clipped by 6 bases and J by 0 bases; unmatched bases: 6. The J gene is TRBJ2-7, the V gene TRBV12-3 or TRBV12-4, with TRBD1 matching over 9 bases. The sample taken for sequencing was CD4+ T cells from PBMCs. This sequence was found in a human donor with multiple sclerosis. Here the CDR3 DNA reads TGTGCCAGCAGGAGCGGGACAGGGAGCTCCTACGAGCAGTACTTC. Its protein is CASRSGTGSSYEQYF.